This TCR beta chain was found in a study of blood T cell repertoires in COVID-19. Study information: T cells, B-cell-depleted T cells, or PBMCs supplied cDNA or gDNA.

Sequenced by immunoSEQ multiplex PCR; TCRdb stores in-frame clones only, minus some. The sample has some 520,000 clones, 89% seen once. The CDR3 covers 16 residues. The trim removed 5 bases at V and 1 base at J, leaving 8 bases unmatched. Germline CDR1 is MDHEN and CDR2 is SYDVKM. The chain is built from TRBV28 and TRBJ2-1, with TRBD2 matching 7 bases. Input material: peripheral blood. This receptor was obtained from a man younger than 35 with COVID-19, enrolled during active disease. CDR3 region: CASSTTSAGSYNEQFF. CDR3 in DNA: TGTGCCAGCAGTACTACTAGCGCAGGTTCCTACAATGAGCAGTTCTTC.